Listed here is a single T cell receptor (beta chain). These data belong to a study of cytomegalovirus exposure and HLA in healthy donors. Germline V CDR1 and CDR2: SEHNR, FQNEAQ (reference sequence). The CDR3 spans 16 residues. Between the trimmed V and J ends, which lost 3 bases and 4 bases, there was a span of 18 bases. The PCR ran on 60 Vbeta and 13 Jbeta primers. Sequencing was performed with immunoSEQ multiplex PCR; in TCRdb, only in-frame clones are kept and a portion is missing. The table lists more than 95,000 clones, roughly 79% of them singletons, with 5.8% in the top ten. Sequencing was carried out using PBMCs. This receptor was identified in a man aged 55-75 years in good health and CMV-seropositive. The V and J genes are TRBV7-9 and TRBJ2-5; TRBD2 might be the D (7 bases). CDR3 DNA: TGTGCCAGCAGCTTTGGGTCCGGGGGCGGGGGAGAGACCCAGTACTTC. It specifies CASSFGSGGGGETQYF. Combining the CDR3 with reference TRBV7-9 and TRBJ2-5 gives the whole variable domain DTGVSQNPRHKITKRGQNVTFRCDPISEHNRLYWYRQTLGQGPEFLTYFQNEAQLEKSRLLSDRFSAERPKGSFSTLEIQRTEQGDSAMYLCASSFGSGGGGETQYFGPGTRLLVL.